This TCR beta chain was documented in a study of beta chain features in type 1 diabetes. Whole-study context: Examination covered around 98,000,000 sorted cells spanning all samples.

Study-level results: A pattern of fewer insertions and more deletions at VDJ junctions was seen in type 1 diabetes patients. Whether TCRB rearrangement is influenced by HLA type was left unresolved in this analysis.

In regard to this clone: Its antigen is unknown.

Reverse transcribing all isolated RNA meant expressed TCRB transcripts were sequenced. Data came from immunoSEQ multiplex PCR; TCRdb stores just in-frame clones and leaves some out. Of 900,000 or so clones in the sample, roughly 16% were seen once. The sample taken for sequencing was naive CD4+ T cells from blood. This receptor was taken from a woman younger than 35 in good health.

The CDR3: CASSPGRPNTGELFF. The CDR3 bases are TGTGCCAGCAGCCCTGGCAGACCGAACACCGGGGAGCTGTTTTTT. The chain recombines TRBV9 with TRBJ2-2; D remains unclear. Germline V lookup: CDR1 SGDLS, CDR2 YYNGEE. Trimming removed 4 bases from V and 0 bases from J, with 10 bases in between. The CDR3 is 15 residues long.